The TCR beta chain described here comes from a study of beta chain features in type 1 diabetes. Broader study findings: Cells expressing TCR highly could be over-represented by cDNA sequencing. Moderate yet significant TCRB CDR3 shortening was seen in Type 1 diabetes patients in all four CD4+ subsets.

Between the trimmed V and J ends, which lost 8 bases and 5 bases, there was a span of 15 bases. The CDR3 consists of 13 residues. CDR1 and CDR2 (germline): MNHEY, SVGAGI. Expressed TCRB transcripts were sequenced because the isolated RNA had all been reverse transcribed beforehand. Measured with immunoSEQ multiplex PCR; TCRdb has only the in-frame clones, and not every one. In the table there are 620,000 or so clones, about a sixth of which are singletons. Regarding this clone: Its antigen is unknown.

J is TRBJ2-5 and V is TRBV6-5, with a weak D call TRBD1 (6 bases). This sequence was found in a man in his late teens or twenties in good health. The sample was naive CD4+ T cells from blood. CDR3: CASQLGGPETQYF. CDR3 coding DNA: TGTGCCAGCCAGCTTGGGGGCCCGGAGACCCAGTACTTC.